Below, 24 T cell receptor beta chains from the same sample are listed, as sequenced in a study of beta chain features in type 1 diabetes. The study's findings and limits: A moderate, significant TCRB CDR3 shortening appeared in type 1 diabetes across four CD4+ subsets.

Their recognized antigens are unknown. Of the isolated RNA, all was reverse transcribed, and so the sequenced material was expressed TCRB transcripts. TCRdb keeps only in-frame clones here, not all; method: immunoSEQ multiplex PCR. Of a few hundred thousand clones in the sample, 24% were seen once. The sample was naive CD4+ T cells from blood. Receptors were obtained from a woman aged 25-40 years with type 1 diabetes.

The rearrangement uses TRBV7-2 and TRBJ2-7; D uncertain. The CDR3 runs 16 residues. CDR1 is SGHTA, CDR2 FQGNSA, per germline. Trimming pared 0 bases from V and 1 base from J, leaving 13 bases between. The CDR3 DNA reads as TGTGCCAGCAGCTTAGCGCTTGCTACGCGATCCTACGAGCAGTACTTC. Translating it yields CASSLALATRSYEQYF.

In this sample, this clone turned up a few times. V usage is TRBV5-1 and J usage is TRBJ2-5; TRBD2 might be the D (5 bases). V was trimmed by 0 bases and J by 4 bases, leaving 13 bases between them. Germline V gives CDR1 SGHRS, CDR2 YFSETQ. The CDR3 covers 15 residues. The CDR3 sequence is CASSLAHEGTETQYF. For the CDR3, the DNA is TGCGCCAGCAGCTTGGCCCATGAGGGAACAGAGACCCAGTACTTC.

The chain carries TRBV30 and TRBJ1-4, with 7 bases matching TRBD1. J gave up 7 bases and V 0 bases, and 2 bases lay outside the gene matches. CDR1 and CDR2 from the germline V gene are GTSNPN and SVGIG (reference sequence). There are 13 residues in the CDR3. The CDR3 spells CAWSVQGTEKLFF. Here the CDR3 DNA reads TGTGCCTGGAGTGTACAGGGGACTGAAAAACTGTTTTTT.

This clone was found a few times. J is TRBJ2-7 and V is TRBV7-8; 7 bases line up with TRBD2. Germline CDR1 is SGHVS and CDR2 is FQNEAQ. J was trimmed by 1 base and V by 8 bases; bases with no gene match: 5. The CDR3 sequence is 13 residues long. The CDR3 DNA sequence: TGTGCCAGCTCGCCGGGACTATCCTACGAGCAGTACTTC. Protein product: CASSPGLSYEQYF.

This chain joins TRBV23-1 and TRBJ1-1; TRBD1 matches at 10 bases. TRBV23-1 is marked as an open reading frame, function uncertain. CDR3 length equals 18 residues. V shed 2 bases, J shed 3 bases, and the junction held 12 bases outside the gene matches. CDR3 protein: CASSQTGTGAWRDTEAFF. In nucleotides, the CDR3 is TGCGCCAGCAGTCAAACCGGGACAGGGGCCTGGAGGGACACTGAAGCTTTCTTT.

This chain connects TRBV27 to TRBJ1-3; a possible D gene is TRBD1 (5 bases). The V end lost 9 bases, the J end lost 4 bases, and 16 bases lay between the germline ends. The CDR3 is 14 amino acids. From germline, CDR1 is MNHEY and CDR2 SMNVEV (reference sequence). CDR3 nucleotides: TGTGCCAGTGGCTCGGGGGTGGGAGGAAACACCATATATTTT. Protein sequence: CASGSGVGGNTIYF.

The chain is built from TRBV27 and TRBJ2-1, with 9 bases lining up with TRBD2. The CDR3 length is 14 residues. Germline V gene sequence: CDR1 MNHEY, CDR2 SMNVEV (reference sequence). J lost 4 bases, V lost 6 bases, and 4 bases had no gene match. The CDR3 bases are TGTGCCAGCAGGCGGGAGGGGTCTTACAATGAGCAGTTCTTC. Translated: CASRREGSYNEQFF.

The rearrangement links TRBV4-2 to TRBJ1-1, with D maybe TRBD1 (5 bases). V was trimmed by 0 bases and J by 6 bases, leaving 20 bases between them. Germline CDR1 reads LGHNA; CDR2 reads YNFKEQ. The CDR3 covers 17 residues. The CDR3 loop reads CASSQEGAGGGYAEAFF. The CDR3 coding sequence is TGTGCCAGCAGCCAAGAGGGAGCCGGGGGTGGTTACGCTGAAGCTTTCTTT.

V usage is TRBV7-2 and J usage is TRBJ2-6, with D unclear. V gave up 2 bases and J gave up 0 bases, with 11 bases separating them. The CDR3 is 17 amino acids. Per germline, CDR1 SGHTA and CDR2 FQGNSA. CDR3 loop: CASSLLAPGSGANVLTF. The CDR3 DNA follows: TGTGCCAGCAGCTTACTCGCGCCAGGCTCTGGGGCCAACGTCCTGACTTTC.

This clone has just a few counts. V usage is TRBV5-1 and J usage is TRBJ2-6; 7 nucleotides align to TRBD2. The junction had 4 bases not matched to a gene; V was cut back by 4 bases and J by 0 bases. Germline V gives CDR1 SGHRS, CDR2 YFSETQ. The CDR3 consists of 16 residues. The CDR3 DNA is TGCGCCAGCAGCGTTTCGGGAGGCTCTGGGGCCAACGTCCTGACTTTC. Its translation is CASSVSGGSGANVLTF.

In its sample, this clone was seen a few times. The chain links TRBV19 to TRBJ1-1; 8 nucleotides line up with TRBD1. Germline CDR1 reads LNHDA; CDR2 reads SQIVND (reference sequence). The CDR3 totals 14 residues. V lost 5 bases and J lost 4; bases outside the gene matches: 6. CDR3 in amino acids: CASSGQGGSTEAFF. The CDR3, as DNA: TGTGCCAGTAGTGGACAGGGCGGCAGCACTGAAGCTTTCTTT.

This chain connects TRBV18 to TRBJ2-5; perhaps TRBD2 as D (5 bases). CDR3 length equals 15 residues. Germline V lookup: CDR1 KGHSH, CDR2 LQKENI. Trimming shortened V by 0 bases and J by 2 bases, and 10 bases separated the two germline ends. The CDR3 nucleotides are TGTGCCAGCTCACCACCCAGTGTAGCGCAAGAGACCCAGTACTTC. It codes for CASSPPSVAQETQYF. Complete variable domain (other parts from reference TRBV18 and TRBJ2-5): NAGVMQNPRHLVRRRGQEARLRCSPMKGHSHVYWYRQLPEEGLKFMVYLQKENIIDESGMPKERFSAEFPKEGPSILRIQQVVRGDSAAYFCASSPPSVAQETQYFGPGTRLLVL.

This clone was detected only a few times. The chain carries TRBV5-1 and TRBJ2-5; 9 nucleotides line up with TRBD1. Germline values: CDR1 SGHRS, CDR2 YFSETQ. The CDR3 is made up of 14 amino acids. The trim removed 4 bases at V and 5 bases at J, leaving 6 bases unmatched. This CDR3 is CASSPVTGGETQYF. For the CDR3, the DNA is TGCGCCAGCAGCCCTGTGACAGGGGGGGAGACCCAGTACTTC. Full variable domain (remainder filled in from reference TRBV5-1 and TRBJ2-5): KAGVTQTPRYLIKTRGQQVTLSCSPISGHRSVSWYQQTPGQGLQFLFEYFSETQRNKGNFPGRFSGRQFSNSRSEMNVSTLELGDSALYLCASSPVTGGETQYFGPGTRLLVL.

Only a few counts were recorded for this clone. As DNA, the CDR3 is TGTGCCTGGAGTGTCCCCGAAGCATCGGGTCAAGAGACCCAGTACTTC. It translates to CAWSVPEASGQETQYF. This sequence joins TRBV30 and TRBJ2-5; D gene ambiguous. V was trimmed by 0 bases and J by 2 bases, leaving 16 bases between them. CDR3 length equals 16 residues. Looked up from germline, CDR1 is GTSNPN and CDR2 is SVGIG (reference sequence). The whole variable domain, filled in from reference TRBV30 and TRBJ2-5, reads SQTIHQWPATLVQPVGSPLSLECTVEGTSNPNLYWYRQAAGRGLQLLFYSVGIGQISSEVPQNLSASRPQDRQFILSSKKLLLSDSGFYLCAWSVPEASGQETQYFGPGTRLLVL.

Only a few counts were recorded for this clone. The J gene is TRBJ2-1, the V gene TRBV6-5; TRBD2 matches at 8 bases. The germline CDR1 and CDR2 sequences are MNHEY and SVGAGI. J gave up 0 bases and V 6 bases, and 4 bases lay outside the gene matches. The length of the CDR3 is 15 residues. CDR3 sequence (DNA): TGTGCCAGCAGACCCGCGGGGGGCTCCTACAATGAGCAGTTCTTC. Protein sequence: CASRPAGGSYNEQFF.

V is TRBV29-1 and J is TRBJ2-2; 7 bases align to TRBD1. Trimming removed 2 bases from V and 5 bases from J; junction bases left unmatched: 8. Germline CDR1 is SQVTM and CDR2 is ANQGSEA. The length of the CDR3 is 15 residues. CDR3 protein: CSVEQGTVGTGELFF. For the CDR3, the DNA is TGCAGCGTTGAACAAGGGACAGTAGGGACCGGGGAGCTGTTTTTT.

The chain joins TRBV5-4 to TRBJ2-3; perhaps TRBD1 as D (6 bases). The CDR3 is made up of 16 amino acids. The V gene lost 4 bases and the J gene lost 2 bases, with 17 bases spanning the gap. Germline assignment: CDR1 SGHNT and CDR2 YYREEE (reference sequence). CDR3 protein: CASSRGTSSLTDTQYF. The CDR3 nucleotides read TGTGCCAGCAGCCGAGGGACATCCTCCCTCACAGATACGCAGTATTTT.

This clone occurred a few times. The chain carries TRBV4-1 and TRBJ2-3; D is unresolved. Looked up from germline, CDR1 is MGHRA and CDR2 is YSYEKL. The CDR3 is 16 amino acids. V was pared by 3 bases and J by 4 bases, with 17 bases between. CDR3 DNA sequence: TGCGCCAGCAGCCAGCCAGGCCGTGGTCTCGCAGATACGCAGTATTTT. Amino acids: CASSQPGRGLADTQYF.

This clone was detected a few times. This chain connects TRBV2 to TRBJ1-2, with no clear D. The V and J ends lost 7 bases and 8 bases respectively, with 11 bases between them. The length of the CDR3 is 11 residues. Germline V gene sequence: CDR1 SNHLY, CDR2 FYNNEI. The CDR3 region is CASTFTSGYTF. CDR3 in DNA: TGTGCCAGCACCTTCACATCGGGCTACACCTTC. The complete variable domain, with remaining parts taken from reference TRBV2 and TRBJ1-2, reads EPEVTQTPSHQVTQMGQEVILRCVPISNHLYFYWYRQILGQKVEFLVSFYNNEISEKSEIFDDQFSVERPDGSNFTLKIRSTKLEDSAMYFCASTFTSGYTFGSGTRLTVV.

This clone was seen only a few times. V and J are TRBV5-6 and TRBJ2-5; 9 bases are a match to TRBD2. The CDR3 has 14 residues. Germline V gene lookup returns CDR1 SGHDT and CDR2 YYEEEE. The ends lost 1 base at V and 5 bases at J; junction bases unmatched: 3. CDR3: CASSLSSGTETQYF. Written as DNA, the CDR3 is TGTGCCAGCAGCTTGTCTAGCGGGACTGAGACCCAGTACTTC.

The rearrangement links TRBV5-1 to TRBJ2-3; tentatively, D is TRBD2 (5 bases). This CDR3 comprises 16 residues. V lost 0 bases to trimming and J lost 5 bases, with 16 bases between them. Germline loops: CDR1 SGHRS, CDR2 YFSETQ. CDR3 protein: CASSLAVVAIQDTQYF. Written as DNA, the CDR3 is TGCGCCAGCAGCTTGGCCGTGGTAGCGATCCAAGATACGCAGTATTTT.

The chain links TRBV29-1 to TRBJ2-3; 15 bases align to TRBD2. Germline V lookup: CDR1 SQVTM, CDR2 ANQGSEA. The CDR3 contains 19 residues. V lost 5 bases, J lost 5 bases, and 17 bases stayed unmatched. The CDR3 protein is CSVYPGAPGLAGGLDTQYF. CDR3 in DNA: TGCAGCGTTTATCCCGGAGCCCCTGGACTAGCGGGAGGGTTAGATACGCAGTATTTT.

CDR3 region: CAIQGQGTYEQYF. The CDR3 DNA sequence: TGTGCCATACAGGGACAGGGGACCTACGAGCAGTACTTC. This rearrangement joins TRBV10-3 to TRBJ2-7, with 10 nucleotides matching TRBD1. The CDR3 has 13 amino acids. Germline CDR1 is ENHRY and CDR2 is SYGVKD. The V segment lost 9 bases and the J segment 2 bases; nucleotides outside the gene matches: 4.

The V call is TRBV30, the J call TRBJ1-1; maybe TRBD1 (5 bases). The V end was cut by 0 bases, the J end by 6 bases, with 17 bases between. The CDR3 is 15 amino acids. Germline loops: CDR1 GTSNPN, CDR2 SVGIG (reference sequence). CDR3 coding DNA: TGTGCCTGGAGTGTATCGGGACTCCCGTTCTCTGAAGCTTTCTTT. It translates to CAWSVSGLPFSEAFF.